This T cell receptor beta chain emerged from a study of regulatory T cells in long-lasting Graves disease (dated by TCRdb to the early 2020s). At the level of the whole study: Antithyroid drugs had been taken for less than 3 months by newly diagnosed Graves' disease patients. Persistent Graves' disease patients were compared with newly diagnosed Graves' disease patients by peripheral blood TCR sequencing and RNA sequencing. The study took place in China and was registered as a clinical trial. TCR sequencing covered some 13 persistent and 20 newly diagnosed Graves' disease patients, around 35 samples in total.

Worth noting for this clonotype: This clone's antigen is unknown. No much larger clone is present one base from it, and per-base qualities are unavailable.

CDR1 and CDR2 are drawn from the germline V gene: MNHNS, SASEGT. V is cut by 4 bases and J by 1 base, and the space between the germline ends is 10 bases. The CDR3 goes from the cysteine to the phenylalanine over 15 residues. Only the CDR3 region is kept as DNA, spanning 45 bases read in frame from base 1. The time point label for this specimen denotes: newly diagnosed GD, antithyroid drugs for less than 3 months. For both TCR sequencing and RNA sequencing, RNA was extracted from PBMCs using TRIzol. Graves' disease was diagnosed according to American Thyroid Association guidelines. Patients for the study were recruited at an endocrinology department in Xi'an, China. Each patient gave about 10 milliliters of peripheral blood, collected in an EDTA anticoagulant tube. Ficoll Paque Plus density gradient separation was used to isolate PBMCs, and no additional T cell sorting was done. An Agilent 2100 Bioanalyzer and agarose gel were used to check RNA quality, while a NanoDrop 2000 measured RNA concentration.

Library creation used multiplex PCR. TCRdb shows the sequencer as Illumina HiSeq 4000. CDR3 regions were amplified by Arm-PCR with iRepertoire HTBI primers to construct TCR beta libraries. Before sequencing, the PCR products underwent gel purification. Turning to the authors' computational methods: Gene usage analysis of CDR3 amino acid clonotypes relied on the 55 to 80 TRBV and about 15 TRBJ segments identified across samples. Filtered high-quality paired reads were merged into contigs using COPE and FqMerger. Contigs were aligned with BLAST to IMGT TRBV, TRBD and TRBJ reference genes, and CDR3 was defined per IMGT. Highly expanded clones were defined as clonotypes with a frequency above 0.1%. Shannon entropy served as the measure of repertoire diversity, while the Gini coefficient captured V-J evenness. Public clonotypes were defined as clonotypes shared by more than one individual. Through fastp at Q25 and MiXCR, TCRdb rebuilt clones from the public reads, retaining in-frame beta chains. Each entry is one CDR3 protein sequence, shown with its most common DNA and genes. These V and J calls rely on TCRdb rather than the paper's analysis. In all, the sample holds 400,000 to 550,000 distinct CDR3 sequences, and 16% of those were seen once. Of the sample, about a quarter is held by the ten largest clones.

The investigation overall reported the following: The small sample size was acknowledged by the authors as a limitation that may reduce accuracy. More public clonotypes were shared among persistent patients (more than 2,500) than among newly diagnosed patients (more than 950). Preferential use of TRBV28, TRBJ1-2 and TRBJ2-5 was observed in persistent disease, whereas TRBV20-1 and TRBJ2-1 were favored in newly diagnosed disease. Compared with newly diagnosed patients, patients with persistent Graves' disease had lower TCR Shannon entropy and fewer highly expanded clones, which suggests clonal expansion. Only peripheral blood was studied, because thyroid tissue, the primary lesion, was inaccessible. Sequencing and analysis were restricted to the TCR beta chain.

The data were also submitted as part of a second study, on T cells in Graves' hyperthyroidism and ophthalmopathy. As the second study states: Graves' hyperthyroidism was defined as stable when no progression to ophthalmopathy occurred over 18 months of follow-up. Hyperthyroidism patients were newly diagnosed, had a disease duration of under 2 months, and were aged 18 to 65 years. Patients with uncontrolled infections, other autoimmune diseases, pregnancy or lactation were excluded. Clinical symptoms, serum thyroxine and TRAb, thyroid ultrasound, and orbital computed tomography formed the basis for the diagnoses. The TCR CDR3 was subjected to a first round of RT-PCR using the HTBI primer set and the Qiagen OneStep RT-PCR kit. Most expanded thyroid clonotypes (frequency above 0.001) were also found in blood, which suggests that blood repertoires may mirror thyroid immune responses. A 13 V-J signature model separated ophthalmopathy from stable hyperthyroidism, with over 85% sensitivity and 81% to 82% specificity in cross-validation and 80%/75% in testing. In validation, the model predicted progression to ophthalmopathy with 60% to 71% sensitivity and 72% to 85% specificity, a median of around six months before onset. TCR V-J signatures able to tell the groups apart were searched for in a discovery cohort of more than 90 patients, of whom more than 40 had Graves' ophthalmopathy and around 58 had stable Graves' hyperthyroidism. An independent validation cohort of 18 to 20 hyperthyroidism patients and approximately 15 patients who later progressed to ophthalmopathy tested prospective prediction of ophthalmopathy. The roughly 90 discovery patients were divided at random into training and test sets in a 7:3 ratio. The study also compared thyroid tissue and blood T-cell repertoires from a handful of Graves' hyperthyroidism patients. Once sampling was done, hyperthyroidism patients were given methimazole at a starting dose of 30 mg daily, whereas ophthalmopathy patients were given high-dose intravenous methylprednisolone. Libraries were constructed in a second round of multiplex PCR, after which size selection and purification were carried out. Paired-end sequencing of the libraries was performed with 100 bp reads on an Illumina HiSeq2000. SOAPnuke was used to process the raw data, throwing out any read that contained adapters or uncalled bases, had a mean Phred below 15, or lacked an exact constant-primer or identifier match. COPE v1.2.5 was used to merge high-quality paired reads, and clonotypes were defined as unique nucleotide sequences. MiTCR v1.1 was used to align clonotypes to the IMGT TRBV, TRBD and TRBJ reference segments. The analysis included only V-J combinations with a frequency above 0.0001, which together covered 98% to 99.2% of the repertoires. A TCS score was defined as the ratio between F50 (clonal expansion) and ExV (chaos), using BLOSUM62-based TCRdist between CDR3 peptides within each V-J. Welch's t-statistics and random forest reduced roughly 530 V-J features to under 15, which were used in a naive Bayes classifier (R e1071). No statistical method was used to set the sample size in advance, and investigators knew the group allocation. The paper reports TCR Vbeta CDR3 sequencing of more than 120 peripheral blood samples: fewer than 50 ophthalmopathy, fewer than 80 hyperthyroidism and about 17 progressor patients.

The receptor was isolated from a woman aged 18 to 35 with Graves disease. Donor details come from another sample of the same person, matched by shared clones. This chain is built from TRBV6-1 and TRBJ2-2, and the D gene may be TRBD2, 6 bases matching. The sample here was peripheral blood mononuclear cells (PBMCs), taken at new diagnosis, from a patient treated with antithyroid drugs. The bases read TGTGCCAGCAGTGTGGTAGCGGTGAACACCGGGGAGCTGTTTTTT. Its translation reads: CASSVVAVNTGELFF.